The rows below give T cell receptor beta chains drawn from one sample of a study of cytomegalovirus exposure and HLA in healthy donors. Using immunoSEQ multiplex PCR, the repertoire was profiled, and TCRdb retains in-frame clones only, with some absent. The sample comprises around 120,000 clones, around four fifths of which are singletons, and 4% to 5% rests with the top ten. The sequenced material came from PBMCs. The receptors were sampled from a woman between 40 and 55 years old in good health and CMV-seronegative. The conserved cysteine and the conserved F or W are not part of the CDR3 here. The order of the fields is V gene, J gene, CDR3 protein.

>TRBV6-6|TRBJ2-7
ASSDRNHLRGQY
>TRBV13|TRBJ2-7
ASSSRRTVHEQY
>TRBV28|TRBJ1-1
ASGPTGLNTEAF
>TRBV27|TRBJ2-1
ASSWGLRETRNEQF
>TRBV5-1|TRBJ2-3
ASSLVGQGLRGPDTQY
>TRBV5-1|TRBJ2-7
ASSLGGGTYEQY
>TRBV29-1|TRBJ1-1
SVIEGVGTEAF
>TRBV7-2|TRBJ2-4
ASSLVGLAKNIQY
>TRBV7-9|TRBJ1-4
ASSLSVGQSNEKLF
>TRBV4-1|TRBJ2-3
ASSQEWARQITDTQY
>TRBV6-6|TRBJ2-5
ASSDSGGGEETQY
>TRBV4-2|TRBJ1-6
ASSQDAGSYNSPLH
>TRBV28|TRBJ1-2
ASSLGGTGGVRGYT
>TRBV4-3|TRBJ2-1
ASSQVGGSEQF
>TRBV7-2|TRBJ2-3
ASSPGVRTSDTDTQY
>TRBV4-2|TRBJ1-2
ASSQDRQGSYGYT
>TRBV2|TRBJ1-1
ASSATGVEAF
>TRBV12-5|TRBJ1-3
ASGLGVGGSGNTIY
>TRBV6-1|TRBJ1-2
ASSERTRGSGYT
>TRBV7-6|TRBJ2-5
ASSLRPLGLQETQY
>TRBV7-8|TRBJ1-6
ASSLVNFGNSPLH
>TRBV5-4|TRBJ2-1
ASSLGGGTSGRAGLWKQF
>TRBV27|TRBJ1-3
ASSLGYGSSGNTIY
>TRBV9|TRBJ2-7
ASSVDAGPYEQY
>TRBV7-2|TRBJ2-5
ASSLAGGETQY
>TRBV5-4|TRBJ2-5
ASSRGLADQETQY